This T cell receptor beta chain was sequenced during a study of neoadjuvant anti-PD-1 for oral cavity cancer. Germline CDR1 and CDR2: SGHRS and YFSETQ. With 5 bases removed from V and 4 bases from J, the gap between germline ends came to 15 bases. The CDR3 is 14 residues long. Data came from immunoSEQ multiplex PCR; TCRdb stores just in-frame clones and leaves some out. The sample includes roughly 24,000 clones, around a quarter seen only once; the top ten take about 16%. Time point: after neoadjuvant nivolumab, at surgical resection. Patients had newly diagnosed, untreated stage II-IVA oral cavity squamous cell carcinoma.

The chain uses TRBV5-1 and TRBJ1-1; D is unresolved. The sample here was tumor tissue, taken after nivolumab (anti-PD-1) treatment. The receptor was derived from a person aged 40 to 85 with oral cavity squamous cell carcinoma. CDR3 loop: CASSPVPGATEAFF. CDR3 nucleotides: TGCGCCAGCAGTCCGGTACCGGGAGCCACTGAAGCTTTCTTT.